This section outlines one TCR beta chain sequence together with its context. The data derive from a study of blood T cell repertoires in COVID-19. About the research overall: Sites in the United States, Italy and Spain provided acute and convalescent COVID-19 samples.

This table comes from immunoSEQ multiplex PCR, and its TCRdb copy is limited to in-frame clones, with some not included. The sample holds around 200,000 clones; about 88% are singletons and the top ten take approximately 4%. The study assigned cohorts using participant-reported clinical history. Sequencing used PBMCs or T cells enriched from blood (not recorded which). The TCR comes from a woman in her thirties who had been exposed to COVID-19.

The DNA of the CDR3 is TGTGCAAGTCGCTTAGAATGGGCGAACACTGAAGCTTTCTTT. The encoded protein is CASRLEWANTEAFF. V is TRBV12-2 and J is TRBJ1-1; the DNA was not compared with TRBD1, the D call given in the table. TRBV12-2 is reported as a pseudogene. The CDR3 totals 14 residues.